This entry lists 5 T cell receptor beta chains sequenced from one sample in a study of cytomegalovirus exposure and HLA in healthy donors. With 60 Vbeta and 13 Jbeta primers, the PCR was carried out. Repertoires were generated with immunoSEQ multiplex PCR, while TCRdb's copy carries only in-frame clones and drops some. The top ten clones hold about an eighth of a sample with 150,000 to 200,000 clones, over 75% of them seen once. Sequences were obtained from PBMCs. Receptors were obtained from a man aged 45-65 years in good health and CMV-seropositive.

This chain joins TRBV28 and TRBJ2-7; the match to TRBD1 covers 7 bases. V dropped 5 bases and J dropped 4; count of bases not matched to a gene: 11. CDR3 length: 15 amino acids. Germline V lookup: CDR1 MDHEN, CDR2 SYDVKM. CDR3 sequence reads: CASSLTGLGTYEQYV. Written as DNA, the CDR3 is TGTGCCAGCAGTCTGACAGGGTTGGGGACATACGAGCAGTACGTC.

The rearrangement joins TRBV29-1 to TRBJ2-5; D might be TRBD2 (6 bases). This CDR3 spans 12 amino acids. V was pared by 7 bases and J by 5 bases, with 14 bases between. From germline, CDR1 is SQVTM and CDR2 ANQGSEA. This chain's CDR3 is CSGAQGGETQYF. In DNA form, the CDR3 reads TGCAGCGGTGCCCAAGGAGGGGAGACCCAGTACTTC.

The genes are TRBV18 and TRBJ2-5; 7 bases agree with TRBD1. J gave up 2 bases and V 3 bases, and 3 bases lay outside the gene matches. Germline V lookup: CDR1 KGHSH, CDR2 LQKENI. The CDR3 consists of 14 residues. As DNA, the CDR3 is TGTGCCAGCTCACCCCGGGACAGTCAAGAGACCCAGTACTTC. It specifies CASSPRDSQETQYF.

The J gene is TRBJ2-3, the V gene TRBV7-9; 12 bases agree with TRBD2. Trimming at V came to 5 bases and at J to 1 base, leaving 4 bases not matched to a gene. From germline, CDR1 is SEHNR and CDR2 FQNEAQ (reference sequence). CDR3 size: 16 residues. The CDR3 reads CASSRGLAGRTDTQYF. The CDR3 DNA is TGTGCCAGCAGCCGAGGACTAGCGGGGCGCACAGATACGCAGTATTTT. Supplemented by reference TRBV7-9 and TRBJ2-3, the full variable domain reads DTGVSQNPRHKITKRGQNVTFRCDPISEHNRLYWYRQTLGQGPEFLTYFQNEAQLEKSRLLSDRFSAERPKGSFSTLEIQRTEQGDSAMYLCASSRGLAGRTDTQYFGPGTRLTVL.

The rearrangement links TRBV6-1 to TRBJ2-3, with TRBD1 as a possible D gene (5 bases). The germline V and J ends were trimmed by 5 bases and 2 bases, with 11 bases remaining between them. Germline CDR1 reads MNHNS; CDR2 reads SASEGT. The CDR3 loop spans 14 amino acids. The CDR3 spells CASSPRTHTDTQYF. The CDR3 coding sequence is TGTGCCAGCAGTCCCAGGACACACACAGATACGCAGTATTTT.